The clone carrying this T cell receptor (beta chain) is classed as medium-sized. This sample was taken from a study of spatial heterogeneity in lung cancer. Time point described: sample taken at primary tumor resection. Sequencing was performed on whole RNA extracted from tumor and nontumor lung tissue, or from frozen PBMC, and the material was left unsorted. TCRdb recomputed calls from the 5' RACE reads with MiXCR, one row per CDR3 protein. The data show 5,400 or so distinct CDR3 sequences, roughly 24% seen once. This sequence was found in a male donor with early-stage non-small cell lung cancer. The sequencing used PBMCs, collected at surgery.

The CDR3 nucleotides read TGTGCCAGCAGTGTCACAGGGCGGGCCGAAAAACTGTTTTTT. Translating it yields CASSVTGRAEKLFF. The V gene is TRBV6-1, the J gene TRBJ1-4, with D perhaps matching TRBD1 (6 bases). The CDR3 sequence is 14 residues long. Deletions cut 4 bases from V and 8 bases from J, with 14 bases between. Germline V gene sequence: CDR1 MNHNS, CDR2 SASEGT.